The rows below give T cell receptor beta chains drawn from one sample of a study of blood T cell repertoires in COVID-19. The assay was immunoSEQ multiplex PCR, and TCRdb's table has in-frame clones only and misses some. The sample holds about 240,000 clones, roughly 90% seen once. The sequencing sample was made of peripheral blood. These receptors were taken from a man aged 60-69 years who had recovered from COVID-19. The CDR3 runs from the conserved cysteine through the conserved F or W. The D gene is left open where the match is weak. Size tells how often a clone was seen (once, few, many) or the class of an expanded clone, and some rows leave it out.

.	TRBV19	.	TRBJ2-3	CASRTFGQGADTQYF	TGTGCCAGCCGTACCTTCGGGCAGGGTGCAGATACGCAGTATTTT
.	TRBV7-9	TRBD1	TRBJ1-4	CASSLGDSSNEKLFF	TGTGCCAGCAGCTTAGGGGACAGCTCTAATGAAAAACTGTTTTTT
.	TRBV15	TRBD1	TRBJ2-1	CATSRPFNRGANNEQFF	TGTGCCACCAGCAGACCATTCAACAGGGGGGCGAACAATGAGCAGTTCTTC
.	TRBV4-2	.	TRBJ2-7	CASSDVGLSSGQYF	TGTGCCAGCAGCGATGTCGGACTTTCCTCAGGGCAGTACTTC
.	TRBV2	.	TRBJ1-1	CASREATVANTEAFF	TGTGCCAGCAGAGAGGCGACGGTTGCGAACACTGAAGCTTTCTTT
.	TRBV5-4	.	TRBJ1-1	CASSLIQGPAFF	TGTGCCAGCAGCTTGATCCAGGGGCCAGCTTTCTTT
.	TRBV2	.	TRBJ1-3	CASWDIDSGNTIYF	TGTGCCAGCTGGGACATCGACTCTGGAAACACCATATATTTT
.	TRBV6-5	.	TRBJ2-7	CASRDKFSEQYF	TGTGCCAGCAGAGACAAATTCTCCGAGCAGTACTTC
.	TRBV5-8	.	TRBJ2-5	CASSPVPLQYF	TGTGCCAGCAGCCCCGTCCCTTTACAGTACTTC
.	TRBV18	.	TRBJ1-5	CASSPDSSNQPQHF	TGTGCCAGCTCACCGGACAGTAGCAATCAGCCCCAGCATTTT
.	TRBV24-1	TRBD2	TRBJ2-2	CATSDPSGGPDTGELFF	TGTGCCACCAGTGACCCTAGCGGGGGGCCAGACACCGGGGAGCTGTTTTTT
.	TRBV28	TRBD1	TRBJ1-2	CASSGPGQGARDGYTF	TGTGCCAGCAGTGGACCGGGACAGGGGGCGCGAGATGGCTACACCTTC
once	TRBV29-1	TRBD1	TRBJ1-4	CSVGTGSNEKLFF	TGCAGCGTTGGGACAGGGTCCAATGAAAAACTGTTTTTT
.	TRBV28	.	TRBJ1-5	CASSFPRDKPSQHF	TGTGCCAGCAGTTTCCCCCGGGACAAACCATCCCAGCATTTT
.	TRBV10-2	TRBD1	TRBJ2-2	CASIGQGGTGELFF	TGCGCCAGCATCGGACAGGGGGGAACCGGGGAGCTGTTTTTT
.	TRBV6-1	.	TRBJ2-7	CASSESPGIPYEQYF	TGTGCCAGCAGTGAATCCCCGGGGATCCCCTACGAGCAGTACTTC
.	TRBV7-2	TRBD2	TRBJ2-3	CASSFYGGGTDTQYF	TGTGCCAGCAGCTTTTATGGGGGGGGCACAGATACGCAGTATTTT
.	TRBV7-9	.	TRBJ1-1	CASSLVGDNEAFF	TGTGCCAGCAGCTTAGTAGGGGATAATGAAGCTTTCTTT
.	TRBV25-1	.	TRBJ2-7	CASSEFKDSPYEQYF	TGTGCCAGCAGTGAATTTAAGGACAGCCCCTACGAGCAGTACTTC
.	TRBV18	.	TRBJ1-1	CASSPQATNTEAFF	TGTGCCAGCTCACCACAAGCTACTAACACTGAAGCTTTCTTT
few	TRBV19	.	TRBJ1-5	CASSIRGMRQPQHF	TGTGCCAGTAGTATTAGGGGAATGCGTCAGCCCCAGCATTTT
.	TRBV24-1	TRBD2	TRBJ2-3	CATSDRTSGGTDTQYF	TGTGCCACCAGTGATAGGACTAGCGGGGGCACAGATACGCAGTATTTT
.	TRBV5-6	TRBD2	TRBJ2-3	CASSRSVERGGIGDTQYF	TGTGCCAGCAGCAGATCGGTGGAGCGGGGGGGCATTGGAGATACGCAGTATTTT
few	TRBV2	.	TRBJ1-3	CASNQGGSGNTIYF	TGTGCCAGCAACCAGGGCGGCTCTGGAAACACCATATATTTT
.	TRBV5-1	.	TRBJ2-3	CASSLALLAGSDTQYF	TGCGCCAGCAGCTTGGCATTGCTGGCGGGGTCGGATACGCAGTATTTT
.	TRBV27	.	TRBJ1-6	CASSRQGGVSYNSPLHF	TGTGCCAGCAGTCGGCAGGGAGGGGTCTCCTATAATTCACCCCTCCACTTT
.	TRBV2	.	TRBJ1-5	CASRPGGSSNQPQHF	TGTGCCAGCCGACCGGGGGGGTCGAGCAATCAGCCCCAGCATTTT